This TCR beta chain was captured in a study of blood T cell repertoires in COVID-19. About the study: Sites in the United States, Italy and Spain provided acute and convalescent COVID-19 samples. Sample material is recorded as cDNA or gDNA derived from T cells, B-cell-depleted T cells, or PBMCs.

Only one count was recorded for this clone. In the original analysis: Reference gene primer amplification gave nucleated cell count estimates. Produced via immunoSEQ multiplex PCR; TCRdb's table is partial and in-frame only. V and J calls and clone size are as listed in that table; D and trimming were resolved from the DNA. The data show about 190,000 clones, 90% seen once. CDR3 length: 17 amino acids. The germline CDR1 and CDR2 sequences are MGHRA and YSYEKL. V gave up 1 base and J gave up 7 bases; unmatched junction bases: 12. The receptor's source is a man aged 45-60 years with acute or convalescent COVID-19. This chain connects TRBV4-1 to TRBJ2-1, with TRBD2 matching over 8 bases. Sequenced input: peripheral blood. The CDR3 region has the DNA TGCGCCAGCAGCCAAGTTAAGGGCGGGGGGATTAGGAATGAGCAGTTCTTC. This gives the protein CASSQVKGGGIRNEQFF.